The 2 T cell receptor beta chains presented below share a single source sample, sequenced in a study of cytotoxic CD8 clonotypes in ibrutinib-treated CLL. Here immunoSEQ multiplex PCR was the method, and the copy in TCRdb shows in-frame clones only, minus some. The sample yields over 70,000 clones, around 79% seen once. Material: PBMCs, obtained after 12 months of ibrutinib treatment. Receptors were obtained from a human donor with chronic lymphocytic leukemia.

V gene TRBV14 combines with J gene TRBJ2-5, with D possibly TRBD2 on 5 matching bases. CDR1 and CDR2 (germline): SGHDN, FVKESK. This CDR3 is 13 amino acids long. V lost 1 base to trimming and J lost 5 bases, with 8 bases between them. CDR3 amino acids: CASSQAGIETQYF. CDR3 DNA: TGTGCCAGCAGCCAAGCGGGAATTGAGACCCAGTACTTC. Supplemented by reference TRBV14 and TRBJ2-5, the full variable domain reads EAGVTQFPSHSVIEKGQTVTLRCDPISGHDNLYWYRRVMGKEIKFLLHFVKESKQDESGMPNNRFLAERTGGTYSTLKVQPAELEDSGVYFCASSQAGIETQYFGPGTRLLVL.

The chain has TRBV10-2 and TRBJ2-5; TRBD2 is a possible D gene (7 bases). Germline V lookup: CDR1 WSHSY, CDR2 SAAADI. The V end lost 3 bases, the J end lost 5 bases, and 16 bases lay between the germline ends. The CDR3 totals 15 residues. This chain's CDR3 is CASSDGGPGGETQYF. The CDR3 DNA reads TGCGCCAGCAGTGACGGGGGCCCCGGGGGGGAGACCCAGTACTTC.